This entry concerns a single T cell receptor beta chain. What it binds is unknown. V lost 0 bases to trimming and J lost 4 bases, with 7 bases between them. Germline values: CDR1 MRHNA, CDR2 SNTAGT. The CDR3 contains 15 residues. Method: immunoSEQ multiplex PCR; TCRdb's copy keeps in-frame clones and lacks some. The data hold about 110,000 clones, with about 90% observed a single time. The sample belongs to a study of T cell responses to AZD1222 COVID-19 vaccine. Study results and caveats: AZD1222 recipients seropositive at baseline numbered only 5 to 7. Variant regions that are unmutated are reportedly the target of nearly half of spike-specific TCRs.

The chain combines TRBV6-4 with TRBJ2-6; perhaps TRBD2 as D (5 bases). The sequence was obtained from an adult who received the AZD1222 COVID-19 vaccine. The specimen was peripheral blood, collected 28 days after the second AZD1222 dose. In DNA form, the CDR3 reads TGTGCCAGCAGTGACTCGAGCGGCGGGGCCAACGTCCTGACTTTC. It is translated as CASSDSSGGANVLTF.